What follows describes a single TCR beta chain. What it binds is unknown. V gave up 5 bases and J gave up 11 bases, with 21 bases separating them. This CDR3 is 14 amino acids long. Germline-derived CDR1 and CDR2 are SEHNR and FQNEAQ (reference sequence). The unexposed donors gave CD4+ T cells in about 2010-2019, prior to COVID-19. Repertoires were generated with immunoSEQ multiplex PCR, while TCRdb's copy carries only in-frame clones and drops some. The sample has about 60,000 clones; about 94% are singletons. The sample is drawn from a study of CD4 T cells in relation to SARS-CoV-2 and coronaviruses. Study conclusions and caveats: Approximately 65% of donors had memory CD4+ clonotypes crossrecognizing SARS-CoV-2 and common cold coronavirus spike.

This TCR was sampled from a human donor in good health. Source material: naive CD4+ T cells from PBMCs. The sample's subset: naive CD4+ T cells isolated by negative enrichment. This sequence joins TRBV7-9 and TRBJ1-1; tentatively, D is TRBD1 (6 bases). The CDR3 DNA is TGTGCCAGCAGCCCCATGCTGCAGGGGCTCAGGGCTTTCTTT. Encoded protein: CASSPMLQGLRAFF.